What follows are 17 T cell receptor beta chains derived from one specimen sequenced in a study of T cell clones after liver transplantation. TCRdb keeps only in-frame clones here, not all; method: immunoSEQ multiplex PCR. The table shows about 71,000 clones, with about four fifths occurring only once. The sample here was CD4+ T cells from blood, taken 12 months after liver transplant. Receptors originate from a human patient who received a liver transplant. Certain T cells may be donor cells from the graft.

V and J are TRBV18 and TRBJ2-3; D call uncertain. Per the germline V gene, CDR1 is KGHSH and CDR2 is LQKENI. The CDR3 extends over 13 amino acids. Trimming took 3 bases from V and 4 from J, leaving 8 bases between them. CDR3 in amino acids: CASSPRGADTQYF. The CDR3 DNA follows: TGTGCCAGCTCACCCCGAGGTGCAGATACGCAGTATTTT.

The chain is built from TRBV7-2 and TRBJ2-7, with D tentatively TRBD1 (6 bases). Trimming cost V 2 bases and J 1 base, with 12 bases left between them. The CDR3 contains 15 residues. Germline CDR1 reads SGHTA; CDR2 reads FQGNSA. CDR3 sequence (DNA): TGTGCCAGCAGCTTATACAGGGTAGAGTCCTACGAGCAGTACTTC. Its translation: CASSLYRVESYEQYF.

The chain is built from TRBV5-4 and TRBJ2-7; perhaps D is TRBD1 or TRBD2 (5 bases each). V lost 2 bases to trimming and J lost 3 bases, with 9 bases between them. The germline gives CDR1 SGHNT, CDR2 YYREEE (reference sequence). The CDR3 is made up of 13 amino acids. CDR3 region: CASSLRGFYEQYF. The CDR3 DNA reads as TGTGCCAGCAGCTTACGGGGCTTCTACGAGCAGTACTTC.

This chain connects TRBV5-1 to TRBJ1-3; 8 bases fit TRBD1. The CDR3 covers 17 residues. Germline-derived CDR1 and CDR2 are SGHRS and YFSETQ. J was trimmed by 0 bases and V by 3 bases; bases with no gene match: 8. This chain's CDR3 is CASSSRTGISSGNTIYF. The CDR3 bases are TGCGCCAGCAGCTCTAGGACAGGGATAAGCTCTGGAAACACCATATATTTT.

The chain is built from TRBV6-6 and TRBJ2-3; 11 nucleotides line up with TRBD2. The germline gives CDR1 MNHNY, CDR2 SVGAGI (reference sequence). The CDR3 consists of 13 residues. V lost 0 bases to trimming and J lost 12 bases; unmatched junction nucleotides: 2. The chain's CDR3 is CASSYSGTSGQYF. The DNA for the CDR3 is TGTGCCAGCAGTTACTCGGGGACTAGCGGACAGTATTTT.

The CDR3 DNA follows: TGTGCCAGCAGCGTGTCCACCGGAGGGCCGACCGAGCAGTACTTC. Residues: CASSVSTGGPTEQYF. The chain couples TRBV28 to TRBJ2-7, with D possibly being TRBD2 (6 bases). This CDR3 has 15 amino acids. Trimming stripped 6 bases from V and 6 bases from J, with 21 bases between. CDR1 and CDR2 (germline): MDHEN, SYDVKM.

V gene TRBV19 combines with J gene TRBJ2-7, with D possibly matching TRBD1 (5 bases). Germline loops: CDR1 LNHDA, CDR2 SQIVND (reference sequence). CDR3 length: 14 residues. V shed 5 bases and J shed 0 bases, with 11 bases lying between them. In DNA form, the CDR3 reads TGTGCCAGTAGTCCACGACAGACCTCCTACGAGCAGTACTTC. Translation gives CASSPRQTSYEQYF.

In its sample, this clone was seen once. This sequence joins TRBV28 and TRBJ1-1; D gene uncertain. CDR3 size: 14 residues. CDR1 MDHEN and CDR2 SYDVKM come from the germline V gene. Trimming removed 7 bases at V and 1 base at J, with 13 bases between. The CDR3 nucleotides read TGTGCCAGCACCCGACCAGCCTGGAACACTGAAGCTTTCTTT. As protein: CASTRPAWNTEAFF.

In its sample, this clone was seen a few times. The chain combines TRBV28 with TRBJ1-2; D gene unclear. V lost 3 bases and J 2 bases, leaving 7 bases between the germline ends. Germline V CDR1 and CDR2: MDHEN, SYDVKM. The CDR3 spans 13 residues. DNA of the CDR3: TGTGCCAGCAGTTTTAAGCGGAACTATGGCTACACCTTC. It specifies CASSFKRNYGYTF.

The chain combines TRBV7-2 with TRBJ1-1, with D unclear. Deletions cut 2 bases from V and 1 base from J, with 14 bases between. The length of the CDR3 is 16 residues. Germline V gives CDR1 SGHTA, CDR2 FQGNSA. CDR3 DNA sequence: TGTGCCAGCAGCTTATCCGGACCCCTGGGGAACACTGAAGCTTTCTTT. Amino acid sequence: CASSLSGPLGNTEAFF.

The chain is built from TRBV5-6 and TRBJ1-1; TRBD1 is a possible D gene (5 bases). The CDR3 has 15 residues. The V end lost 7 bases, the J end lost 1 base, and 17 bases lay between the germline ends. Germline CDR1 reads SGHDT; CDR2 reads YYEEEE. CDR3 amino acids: CASGLRGRQNTEAFF. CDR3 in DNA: TGTGCCAGCGGACTGAGGGGCAGGCAGAACACTGAAGCTTTCTTT.

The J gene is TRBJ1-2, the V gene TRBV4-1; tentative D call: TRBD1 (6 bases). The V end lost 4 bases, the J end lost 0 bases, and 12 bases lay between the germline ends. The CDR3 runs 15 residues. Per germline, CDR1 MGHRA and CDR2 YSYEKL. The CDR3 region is CASSPRDNTNYGYTF. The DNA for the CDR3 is TGCGCCAGCAGCCCCCGGGACAACACTAACTATGGCTACACCTTC.

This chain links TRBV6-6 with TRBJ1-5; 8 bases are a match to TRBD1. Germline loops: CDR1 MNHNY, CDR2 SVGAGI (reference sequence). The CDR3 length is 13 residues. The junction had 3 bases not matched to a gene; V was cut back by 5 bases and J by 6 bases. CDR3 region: CASSGQGSQPQHF. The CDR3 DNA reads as TGTGCCAGCAGTGGACAGGGAAGTCAGCCCCAGCATTTT.

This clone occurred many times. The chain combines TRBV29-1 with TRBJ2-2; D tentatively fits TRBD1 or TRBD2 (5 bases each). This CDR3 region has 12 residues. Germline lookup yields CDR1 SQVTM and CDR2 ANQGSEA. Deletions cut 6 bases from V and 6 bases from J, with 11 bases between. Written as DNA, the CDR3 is TGCAGCGTGGAACGAGGGGCCGGGGAGCTGTTTTTT. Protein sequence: CSVERGAGELFF.

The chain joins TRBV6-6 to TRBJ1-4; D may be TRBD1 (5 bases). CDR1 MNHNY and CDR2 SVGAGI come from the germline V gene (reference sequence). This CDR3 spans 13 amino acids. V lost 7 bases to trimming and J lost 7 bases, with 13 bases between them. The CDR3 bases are TGTGCCAGCAAGGGCAGGGCTTTTGAAAAACTGTTTTTT. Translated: CASKGRAFEKLFF.

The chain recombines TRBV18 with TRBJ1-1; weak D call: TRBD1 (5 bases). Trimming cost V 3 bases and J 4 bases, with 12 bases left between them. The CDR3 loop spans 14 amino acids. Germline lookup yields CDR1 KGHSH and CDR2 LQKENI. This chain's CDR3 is CASSPPIGTTEAFF. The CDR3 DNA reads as TGTGCCAGCTCACCCCCTATAGGGACCACTGAAGCTTTCTTT.

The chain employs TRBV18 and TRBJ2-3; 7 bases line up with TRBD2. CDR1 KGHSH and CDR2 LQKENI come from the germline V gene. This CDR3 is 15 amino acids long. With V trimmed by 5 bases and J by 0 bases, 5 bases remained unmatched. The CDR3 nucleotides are TGTGCCAGCTCATCGACTAGCCAGAGCACAGATACGCAGTATTTT. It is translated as CASSSTSQSTDTQYF.